This TCR beta chain was captured in a study of blood T cells in healthy people across ages. Overall study: Template switching recovered approximately one barcoded beta molecule for every two T cells. Study-level results: Long-lived donors had more naive CD4+ cells and higher diversity than aged donors.

This clonotype appeared a few times. Its target is not known. A J-beta primer mix and a sample-barcoded 5' primer were used in a second PCR of about 7 to 12 cycles. Via MiXCR, TCRdb re-called the 5' RACE reads, giving one row per CDR3 protein. The table has some 800,000 distinct CDR3 sequences, roughly 44% seen once; the top ten hold around 21%. The germline CDR1 and CDR2 sequences are MNHEY and SVGEGT. There are 13 residues in the CDR3. V lost 6 bases to trimming and J lost 4 bases, with 11 bases between them. The sequenced sample was blood. The chain has TRBV6-2 or TRBV6-3 and TRBJ2-3; D assignment may be TRBD1 or TRBD2 (5 bases each). The receptor was derived from a man aged 55 to 70 in good health. CDR3 DNA sequence: TGTGCCAGCAGCGACCGAGGGGCAGATACGCAGTATTTT. Amino acids: CASSDRGADTQYF.